This entry concerns a single TCR beta chain. Its cognate antigen has yet to be identified. No quality values exist for individual bases; no much larger clone is one base distant. The trial excluded patients who had a history of autoimmune disease or who were on systemic immunosuppression. In every dose cohort, peripheral blood was drawn for TCR sequencing at baseline, cycle 4 day 1, and cycle 7 day 1. The samples were taken from a phase I, first-in-human, multicenter, open-label dose-escalation trial of ivuxolimab. Adults with locally advanced or metastatic head and neck squamous cell, hepatocellular, melanoma or renal cell carcinoma were enrolled in the trial. CD4+ and CD8+ T cells were sorted separately from peripheral blood before TCR sequencing. The record originates from a study of OX40 agonist ivuxolimab in advanced cancers. Some background on the complete study: The costimulatory receptor OX40 (CD134) was targeted by ivuxolimab, a fully human IgG2 agonistic monoclonal antibody. Partial responses were achieved by three dose-escalation patients, of whom one had hepatocellular carcinoma and two had cutaneous melanoma. Peripheral TCRbeta sequencing was intended to test whether TCR sequence diversity was altered and clonal T-cell expansion was caused by ivuxolimab. Intravenous ivuxolimab was administered to patients every 2 weeks at six dose levels: 0.01, 0.1, 0.3, 1.5, 3 and 10 mg/kg. Among the 52 dose-escalation patients, some 19 had hepatocellular carcinoma, approximately 15 melanoma, 9 renal cell carcinoma and 9 head and neck cancer. The dose-escalation cohort was roughly 87% male with a mean age of approximately 59 years, ranging from roughly 20 to 80. Prior anti-PD-1, anti-PD-L1 or anti-CTLA-4 therapy was permitted, and approximately 42% of dose-escalation patients had received checkpoint inhibitors. The monotherapy dose-escalation portion (N of about 50 patients) of the phase I ivuxolimab trial is reported in the paper.

Broad study findings and their caveats: After ivuxolimab, more expanded clones were found on average in CD8+ T cells than in CD4+ T cells. Low levels of normalized T-cell clonal expansion were also shown by some nonresponding patients. In the 0.1-3.0 mg/kg groups, partial responders had among the lowest normalized peripheral clonal expansion, particularly in CD8+ T cells. The antigen specificity of the clonally expanded peripheral T cells was not determined. At doses of 0.1 to 3.0 mg/kg, clonal expansion of both CD4+ and CD8+ T cells in blood was seen between baseline and week 6.

Counted from cysteine to phenylalanine, this CDR3 has 15 amino acids. Only CDR3 DNA is held: 45 bases, read in frame from base 1. Trimming costs V 3 bases and J 0 bases, and their ends lie 6 bases apart. According to the germline V gene, CDR1 reads KGHSH and CDR2 reads LQKENI. To sequence the TCRbeta CDR3 region, genomic DNA was isolated from the sorted cells. TCRbeta CDR3 regions were sequenced using the immunoSEQ Assay. Sourced from immuneACCESS, this table was stored by TCRdb with only in-frame sequences that have V and J called. A share of the clones is absent; for the studies checked, an unresolved V gene accounts for under half, and the remainder has no known explanation. This sample gives about 37,000 clones in total; around 86% of them show up just once. The ten biggest clones cover about 2.4% of the sample.

The rearrangement joined TRBV18 to TRBJ1-6, with the D gene call left open. The TCR was taken from an adult with an advanced solid tumor such as melanoma, head and neck, liver or kidney cancer. Sequencing was performed on CD4+ or CD8+ T cells sorted from blood, taken in a trial of the OX40 agonist ivuxolimab. For the CDR3, the sequence is CASSPDNSYNSPLHF. The nucleotide sequence is given as TGTGCCAGCTCACCCGACAACTCCTATAATTCACCCCTCCACTTT.